Here is one T cell receptor (beta chain) with its context. Via MiXCR, TCRdb re-called the RT-PCR reads, giving one row per CDR3 protein. Among hundreds of thousands of distinct CDR3 sequences listed, 14% were seen once. V lost 2 bases, J lost 6 bases, and 17 bases lay in between. This CDR3 spans 15 amino acids. The V gene's germline CDR1 is SGHKS and CDR2 YYEKEE (reference sequence). Sequencing was carried out using memory CD4+ T cells from blood. This TCR came from a female donor in good health, serving as a healthy control. The chain employs TRBV5-5 and TRBJ1-1, with D possibly matching TRBD1 (5 bases). In DNA form, the CDR3 reads TGTGCCAGCAGCTTAGAGGGACGGGGAGGCCCTGAAGCTTTCTTT. Protein product: CASSLEGRGGPEAFF. Combining the CDR3 with reference TRBV5-5 and TRBJ1-1 gives the whole variable domain DAGVTQSPTHLIKTRGQQVTLRCSPISGHKSVSWYQQVLGQGPQFIFQYYEKEERGRGNFPDRFSARQFPNYSSELNVNALLLGDSALYLCASSLEGRGGPEAFFGQGTRLTVV.